This T cell receptor beta chain appears in the sequencing data of a study of cytomegalovirus exposure and HLA in healthy donors. This clone was detected a few times. Its antigen is undetermined. This PCR relied on a set of 60 Vbeta primers and 13 Jbeta primers. Data came from immunoSEQ multiplex PCR; TCRdb stores just in-frame clones and leaves some out. The data show about 170,000 clones, with 65% to 85% seen just once and approximately 1.3% held by the top ten. General study results and limits: In terms of immune exposure information, only CMV serostatus was available.

Sequenced input: PBMCs. The receptor's source is a boy under 10 years old in good health and CMV-seronegative.

The CDR3 bases are TGTGCCAGCAGTCGGACTGGCCTGACCACCATATATTTT. Protein product: CASSRTGLTTIYF. The rearrangement joins TRBV6-5 to TRBJ1-3; D is unclear. The CDR3 sequence is 13 residues long. Germline V gives CDR1 MNHEY, CDR2 SVGAGI. The germline V and J ends were trimmed by 5 bases and 9 bases, with 14 bases remaining between them.